The clone carrying this TCR beta chain was picked up many times. Its antigen is not known. One junction end disagrees with the germline gene, perhaps due to a read error. TCRdb independently ran MiXCR on the RACE reads; one entry per CDR3 protein. The data show around 300,000 distinct CDR3 sequences, about 7% seen once. This specimen belongs to a study of human T cells and chemical hapten exposure. Whole-study results and caveats: As the donors had alopecia, their immune response may differ from healthy people's. Expanded TCR counts at PT1 were positively correlated with the patch test score.

The CDR3 spans 15 residues. Germline lookup yields CDR1 DFQATT and CDR2 SNEGSKA (reference sequence). The sample's time point: patch test 1, 2 weeks after DPC sensitization. Treatment in this sample: therapeutic diphenylcyclopropenone sensitization with weekly scalp DPC. The specimen was whole blood, collected in connection with sensitization to the hapten diphenylcyclopropenone (DPC). The chain is built from TRBV20-1 and TRBJ2-3; TRBD1 is a possible D gene (6 bases). The source of this sequence is a young woman with alopecia areata. Some clones in this sample may be carry-over from other donors' samples. The CDR3 DNA is TGCAGTGCTTCTCATTCACCAAGTCGGACAGCTACGCAGTATTTT. Translated, it gives CSASHSPSRTATQYF.